This T cell receptor (beta chain) appears in the sequencing data of a study of blood T cell repertoires in COVID-19. Across the study: Specimens from acute and convalescent COVID-19 originated in the United States, Italy and Spain. PBMCs, B-cell-depleted T cells, or T cells provided the cDNA or gDNA that made up the material.

CDR3 length: 19 residues. Germline V CDR1 and CDR2: SGHTA, FQGNSA. Losses at the gene ends were 0 bases for V and 1 base for J; bases not matched to a gene: 14. Authors' processing steps: Counts of nucleated cells, estimated from reference gene primer amplification, were obtained. The protocol was immunoSEQ multiplex PCR, while the TCRdb copy is restricted to in-frame clones and leaves out a portion. That table furnishes V, J and clone size, whereas the DNA furnished D and trimming. Here the sample spans fewer than 45,000 clones, 90% being singletons. This chain joins TRBV7-2 and TRBJ1-1; 7 bases fit TRBD1. This receptor was obtained from a human donor in a cohort sampled during active COVID-19. Source material: peripheral blood. The CDR3 protein is CASSLARNFLTGKNTEAFF. The CDR3 nucleotides read TGTGCCAGCAGCTTAGCGAGGAATTTCCTGACAGGGAAGAACACTGAAGCTTTCTTT.